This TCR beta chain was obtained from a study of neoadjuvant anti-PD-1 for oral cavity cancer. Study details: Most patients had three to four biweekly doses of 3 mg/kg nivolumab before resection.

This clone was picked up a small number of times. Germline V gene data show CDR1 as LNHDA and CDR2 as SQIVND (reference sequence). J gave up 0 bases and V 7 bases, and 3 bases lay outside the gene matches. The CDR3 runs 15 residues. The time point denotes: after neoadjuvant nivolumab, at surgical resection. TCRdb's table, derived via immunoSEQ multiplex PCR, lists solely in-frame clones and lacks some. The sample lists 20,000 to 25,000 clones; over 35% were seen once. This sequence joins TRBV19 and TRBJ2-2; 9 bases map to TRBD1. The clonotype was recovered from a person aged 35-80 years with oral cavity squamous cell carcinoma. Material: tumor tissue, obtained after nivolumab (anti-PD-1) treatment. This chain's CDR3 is CASTTGGSNTGELFF. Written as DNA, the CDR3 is TGTGCCAGTACCACAGGGGGCTCGAACACCGGGGAGCTGTTTTTT. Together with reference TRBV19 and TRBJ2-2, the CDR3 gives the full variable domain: DGGITQSPKYLFRKEGQNVTLSCEQNLNHDAMYWYRQDPGQGLRLIYYSQIVNDFQKGDIAEGYSVSREKKESFPLTVTSAQKNPTAFYLCASTTGGSNTGELFFGEGSRLTVL.